This T cell receptor (beta chain) is drawn from a study of cytotoxic CD8 clonotypes in ibrutinib-treated CLL (dated by TCRdb to 2020 to 2022). Notes on the research overall: The cohort included some 14 treatment-naive and some 10 relapsed/refractory patients; 17 were IGHV unmutated. Partial responses were observed in about 24 patients and complete responses in 2; after a median follow-up of 68 months, remission was maintained in 15 or so patients and progression was observed in about twelve. The response samples were drawn at a median of roughly eleven months into treatment, with a range of roughly 6 to 40 months. An average of roughly 270,000 productive templates and some 100,000 productive rearrangements was obtained per sample. Of the 90 or so participants in the trial, about 25 had longitudinal samples available. Cryopreserved peripheral blood mononuclear cells were collected at three points: before therapy, at response, and at either sustained remission or disease progression. Every remission and progressive disease sample was obtained while ibrutinib was still being received by the patients. On the study overall, not on this receptor specifically: An increase in clonality was observed at ibrutinib response, with clonality remaining stable during sustained remission and falling back toward baseline at progression. At baseline, clonality was higher than in age-matched healthy donors and showed a strong correlation with circulating CD8+ T-cell counts. Public clonotypes were rare and either shrank or stayed stable during treatment, and the rise in clonality at ibrutinib response reflected expansion of private clonotypes. Lymph node repertoires were not examined, and the timing of sampling was not matched between patients in sustained remission and those whose disease progressed.

The goal of deep resolution MiSeq sequencing was a depth between 1 in 1 million and 1 in 200,000 T cells, and coverage averaged 10x per clonotype. The immunoSEQ hsTCRB Kit was used to generate the TCR beta libraries. On the authors' methods: The data were analyzed with ImmunoSEQ Analyzer and ImmunoSEQ Data Assistant, and V, D and J gene assignments followed IMGT definitions. Clonality, which ranges from 0 to 1, was calculated by subtracting the normalized Shannon entropy of productive rearrangement frequencies from one. Only overrepresented clonotypes making up at least 0.05% of the repertoire of each patient were included in the public clonotype analysis. Repertoires from 10 to 15 age-matched healthy donors in immuneACCESS were used as clonality controls. The clones in this table, taken by TCRdb from immuneACCESS, are in-frame only. Not every clone is retained; where verified, under half of the shortfall comes from an unresolved V gene, and the cause of the rest is unknown. V and J calls and clone size are those listed in that table; D and trimming were worked out from the DNA. The sample records some 140,000 clones, approximately 90% of which are singletons. Roughly a tenth of the sample lies in the top ten.

In light of the paper, this sample's time point label describes: approximately twelve months on ibrutinib. For TCR beta library preparation, roughly 2 micrograms of genomic DNA were isolated from cryopreserved PBMCs. High-throughput TCR beta sequencing was performed on longitudinal blood samples from CLL patients receiving ibrutinib monotherapy. The patients took part in an open-label, single-center phase 2 trial of ibrutinib monotherapy. A remark on this clone: The antigen it recognizes is unknown. Base-call qualities are not available, and no considerably larger clone is one nucleotide away.

The source material was PBMCs, sampled after 12 months of ibrutinib treatment. This clonotype was obtained from a human donor with chronic lymphocytic leukemia.

The CDR3 region: CASSLPGNTIYF. The DNA sequence follows: TGTGCCAGCAGTCTTCCTGGAAACACCATATATTTT. The chain is assembled from TRBV27 and TRBJ1-3, with the D segment identity uncertain. Taken from the germline V gene (reference sequence), the CDR1 and CDR2 loops are MNHEY and SMNVEV. Trimming takes 5 bases from V and 2 bases from J, and the germline ends sit 4 bases apart. The CDR3 goes from the cysteine to the phenylalanine over 12 residues. The DNA shown is the 36-base CDR3, in frame from base 1.